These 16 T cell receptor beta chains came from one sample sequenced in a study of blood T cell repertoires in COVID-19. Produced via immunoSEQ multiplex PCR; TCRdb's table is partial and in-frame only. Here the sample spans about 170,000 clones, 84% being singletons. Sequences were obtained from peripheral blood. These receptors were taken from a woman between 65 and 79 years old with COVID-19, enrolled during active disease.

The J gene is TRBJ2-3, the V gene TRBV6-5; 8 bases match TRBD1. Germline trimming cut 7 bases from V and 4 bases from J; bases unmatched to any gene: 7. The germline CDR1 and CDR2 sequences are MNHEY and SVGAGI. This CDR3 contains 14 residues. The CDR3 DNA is TGTGCCAGCACCCGACAGGGGACGGCAGATACGCAGTATTTT. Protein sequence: CASTRQGTADTQYF.

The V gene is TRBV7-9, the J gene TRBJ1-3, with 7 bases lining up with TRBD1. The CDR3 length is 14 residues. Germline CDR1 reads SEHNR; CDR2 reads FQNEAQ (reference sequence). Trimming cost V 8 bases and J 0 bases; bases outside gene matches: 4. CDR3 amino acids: CASGTVLSGNTIYF. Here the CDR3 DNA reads TGTGCCAGCGGGACAGTCCTCTCTGGAAACACCATATATTTT. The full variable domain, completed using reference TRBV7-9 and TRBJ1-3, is DTGVSQNPRHKITKRGQNVTFRCDPISEHNRLYWYRQTLGQGPEFLTYFQNEAQLEKSRLLSDRFSAERPKGSFSTLEIQRTEQGDSAMYLCASGTVLSGNTIYFGEGSWLTVV.

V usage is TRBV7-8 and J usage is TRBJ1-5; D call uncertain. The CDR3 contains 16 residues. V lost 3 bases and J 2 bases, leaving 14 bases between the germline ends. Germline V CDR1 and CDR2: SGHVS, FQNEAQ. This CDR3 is CASSFTRGGGNQPQHF. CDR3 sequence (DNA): TGTGCCAGCAGCTTCACGCGTGGCGGCGGCAATCAGCCCCAGCATTTT.

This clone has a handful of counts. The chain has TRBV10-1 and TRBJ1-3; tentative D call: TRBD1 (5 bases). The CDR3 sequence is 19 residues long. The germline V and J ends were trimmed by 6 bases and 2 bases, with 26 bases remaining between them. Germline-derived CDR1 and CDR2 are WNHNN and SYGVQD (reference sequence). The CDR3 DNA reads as TGCGCCAGCAGACCATACGCCCGGGGGAGTCTCTGCGCTGGAAACACCATATATTTT. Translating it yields CASRPYARGSLCAGNTIYF.

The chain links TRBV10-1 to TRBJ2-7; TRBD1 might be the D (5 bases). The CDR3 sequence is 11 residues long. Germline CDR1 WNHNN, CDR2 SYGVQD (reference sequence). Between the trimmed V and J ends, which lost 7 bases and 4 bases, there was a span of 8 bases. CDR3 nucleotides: TGCGCCAGCAAGGGGATTTACGAGCAGTACTTC. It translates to CASKGIYEQYF.

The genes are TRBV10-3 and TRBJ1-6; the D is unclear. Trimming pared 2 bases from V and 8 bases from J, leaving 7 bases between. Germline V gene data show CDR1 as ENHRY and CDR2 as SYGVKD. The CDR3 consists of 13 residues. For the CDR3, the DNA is TGTGCCATCAGTGAGACCGGGGATTCACCCCTCCACTTT. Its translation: CAISETGDSPLHF.

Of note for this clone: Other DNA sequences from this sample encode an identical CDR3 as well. The CDR3 here is CASSLVGDRNTEAFF. As DNA, the CDR3 is TGCGCCAGCAGCTTGGTAGGGGACAGGAACACTGAAGCTTTCTTT. V usage is TRBV5-1 and J usage is TRBJ1-1; TRBD1 matches 7 bases. Germline CDR1 and CDR2: SGHRS and YFSETQ. This CDR3 is built from 15 residues. V was pared by 0 bases and J by 1 base, with 3 bases of the junction left unmatched.

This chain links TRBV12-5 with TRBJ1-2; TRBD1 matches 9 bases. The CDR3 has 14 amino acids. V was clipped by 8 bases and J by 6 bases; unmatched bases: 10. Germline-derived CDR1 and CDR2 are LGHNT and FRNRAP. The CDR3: CASLARTGVNGYTF. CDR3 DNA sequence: TGTGCTAGTTTGGCCCGGACAGGGGTCAATGGCTACACCTTC. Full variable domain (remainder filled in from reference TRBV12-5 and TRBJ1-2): DARVTQTPRHKVTEMGQEVTMRCQPILGHNTVFWYRQTMMQGLELLAYFRNRAPLDDSGMPKDRFSAEMPDATLATLKIQPSEPRDSAVYFCASLARTGVNGYTFGSGTRLTVV.

CDR3 sequence: CASSLDPPSGGYNEQFF. In nucleotides, the CDR3 is TGTGCCAGCAGCTTAGACCCGCCTAGCGGGGGCTACAATGAGCAGTTCTTC. The chain joins TRBV11-2 to TRBJ2-1; TRBD2 agrees at 10 bases. The CDR3 consists of 17 residues. The V segment lost 0 bases and the J segment 3 bases; nucleotides outside the gene matches: 5. The germline gives CDR1 SGHAT, CDR2 FQNNGV.

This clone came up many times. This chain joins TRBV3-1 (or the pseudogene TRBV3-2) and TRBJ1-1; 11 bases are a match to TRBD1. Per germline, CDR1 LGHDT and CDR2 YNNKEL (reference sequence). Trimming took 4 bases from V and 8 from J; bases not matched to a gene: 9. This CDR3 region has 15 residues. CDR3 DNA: TGTGCCAGCAGCCTCAGCCGGACAGGGGGCGCGGAAGCTTTCTTT. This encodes CASSLSRTGGAEAFF.

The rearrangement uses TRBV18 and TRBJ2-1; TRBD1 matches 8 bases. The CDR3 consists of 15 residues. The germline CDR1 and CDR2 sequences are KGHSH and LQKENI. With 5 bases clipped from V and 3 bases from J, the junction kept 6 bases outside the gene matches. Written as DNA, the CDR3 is TGTGCCAGCTCAACCGGGACAGGCGACTACAATGAGCAGTTCTTC. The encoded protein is CASSTGTGDYNEQFF.

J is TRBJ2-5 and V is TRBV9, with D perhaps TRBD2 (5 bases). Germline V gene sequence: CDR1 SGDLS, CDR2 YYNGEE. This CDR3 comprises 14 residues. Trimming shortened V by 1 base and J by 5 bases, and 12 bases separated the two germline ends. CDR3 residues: CASSVSLRGETQYF. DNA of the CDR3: TGTGCCAGCAGCGTATCCCTCCGCGGGGAGACCCAGTACTTC.

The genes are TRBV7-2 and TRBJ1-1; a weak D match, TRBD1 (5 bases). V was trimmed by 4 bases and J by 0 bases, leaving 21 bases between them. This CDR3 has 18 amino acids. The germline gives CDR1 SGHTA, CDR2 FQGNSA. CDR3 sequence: CASSWGQGRGGVNTEAFF. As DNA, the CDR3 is TGTGCCAGCAGCTGGGGCCAAGGGAGAGGAGGGGTGAACACTGAAGCTTTCTTT.

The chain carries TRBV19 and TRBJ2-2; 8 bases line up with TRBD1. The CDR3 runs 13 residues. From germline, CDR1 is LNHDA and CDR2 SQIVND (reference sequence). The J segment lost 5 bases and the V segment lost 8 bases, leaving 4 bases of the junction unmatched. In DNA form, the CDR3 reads TGTGCCAGTCGACAGGGGTGGACCGGGGAGCTGTTTTTT. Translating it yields CASRQGWTGELFF.

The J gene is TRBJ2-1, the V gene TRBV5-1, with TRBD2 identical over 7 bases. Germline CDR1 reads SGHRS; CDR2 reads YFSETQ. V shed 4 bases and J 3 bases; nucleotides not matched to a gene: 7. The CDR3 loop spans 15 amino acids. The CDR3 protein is CASSVDAGVYNEQFF. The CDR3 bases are TGCGCCAGCAGCGTGGACGCGGGGGTCTACAATGAGCAGTTCTTC.

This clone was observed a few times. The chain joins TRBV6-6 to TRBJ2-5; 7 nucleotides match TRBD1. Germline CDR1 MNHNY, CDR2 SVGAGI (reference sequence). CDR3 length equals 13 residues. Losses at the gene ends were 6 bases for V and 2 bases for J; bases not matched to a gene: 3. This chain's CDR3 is CASRRDSQETQYF. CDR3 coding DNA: TGTGCCAGCAGGAGGGACAGTCAAGAGACCCAGTACTTC.